Here is one T cell receptor beta chain with its context. Its antigen is as yet unknown. These data come from a study of T-cell memory formation after mild COVID-19. TCR alpha and TCR beta cDNA libraries carrying sample barcodes and UMIs were produced by 5'RACE using constant-segment primers. TCRdb reanalysed the 5' RACE reads using MiXCR and keeps one entry per CDR3 protein. The data hold 65,000 to 90,000 distinct CDR3 sequences, with around 13% observed a single time. V shed 0 bases and J 5 bases; nucleotides not matched to a gene: 2. Germline lookup yields CDR1 MNHEY and CDR2 SVGEGT. The CDR3 runs 14 residues. General study findings and limits: Among clones contracting day 15 to 85, CD4/CD8 was balanced, whereas later expanders leaned CD4+.

What was sequenced was PBMCs or a T cell subset sorted from them (not recorded which). V and J are TRBV6-2 or TRBV6-3 and TRBJ2-7, with TRBD1 matching over 9 bases. This sequence was found in a man between 18 and 35 years old who had mild COVID-19 (a few samples of this study predate the infection). Cell type and time point are not known. The CDR3 coding sequence is TGTGCCAGCAGTTACTCACAGGGGGCCCACGAGCAGTACTTC. This translates into CASSYSQGAHEQYF.